These 23 T cell receptor beta chains came from one sample sequenced in a study of cytomegalovirus exposure and HLA in healthy donors. PCR used 60 Vbeta primers and 13 Jbeta primers. Only in-frame clones appear in the TCRdb table, and some are missing; sequencing was by immunoSEQ multiplex PCR. There are 80,000 to 90,000 clones in the sample; 79% occur only once, and approximately 2.6% lies in the top ten. Sequencing was performed on PBMCs. These receptors originate from a man aged 25-45 years in good health and CMV-seronegative.

The CDR3 bases are TGTGCCAGCTCCAGGGGCGGCACTGAAGCTTTCTTT. This encodes CASSRGGTEAFF. The chain uses TRBV25-1 and TRBJ1-1; weak D call: TRBD1 (6 bases). V lost 8 bases and J 4 bases, leaving 11 bases between the germline ends. CDR3 size: 12 residues. CDR1 and CDR2 (germline): MGHDK, SYGVNS.

The chain joins TRBV7-3 to TRBJ2-2; 8 bases fit TRBD1. The junction had 8 bases not matched to a gene; V was cut back by 6 bases and J by 2 bases. Germline CDR1 reads SGHTA; CDR2 reads FQGTGA. The CDR3 has 16 amino acids. The DNA for the CDR3 is TGTGCCAGCAGTACTCAGGGGGCGGGCAACACCGGGGAGCTGTTTTTT. It encodes CASSTQGAGNTGELFF.

The J gene is TRBJ2-1, the V gene TRBV28; TRBD1 aligns across 10 bases. V trimming: 6 bases; J trimming: 1 base; junction bases outside the gene matches: 3. The CDR3 is 15 residues long. The germline V gene encodes CDR1 MDHEN and CDR2 SYDVKM. The CDR3 region is CASRPDRGSYNEQFF. The CDR3 DNA reads TGTGCCAGCAGGCCGGACAGGGGGTCCTACAATGAGCAGTTCTTC. The full variable domain, in which reference TRBV28 and TRBJ2-1 provide the parts outside the CDR3, is DVKVTQSSRYLVKRTGEKVFLECVQDMDHENMFWYRQDPGLGLRLIYFSYDVKMKEKGDIPEGYSVSREKKERFSLILESASTNQTSMYLCASRPDRGSYNEQFFGPGTRLTVL.

The chain is built from TRBV14 and TRBJ1-2, with 9 positions matching TRBD1. Germline values: CDR1 SGHDN, CDR2 FVKESK. The junction had 10 bases not matched to a gene; V was cut back by 1 base and J by 4 bases. CDR3 length equals 17 residues. CDR3 sequence: CASSQAGTGQGGYGYTF. The DNA of the CDR3 is TGTGCCAGCAGCCAAGCGGGGACGGGACAGGGAGGCTATGGCTACACCTTC. Using reference TRBV14 and TRBJ1-2 for the parts outside the CDR3, the full variable domain is EAGVTQFPSHSVIEKGQTVTLRCDPISGHDNLYWYRRVMGKEIKFLLHFVKESKQDESGMPNNRFLAERTGGTYSTLKVQPAELEDSGVYFCASSQAGTGQGGYGYTFGSGTRLTVV.

This clone came up a few times. The CDR3 protein is CAISTGGAGNQPQHF. DNA for the CDR3: TGTGCCATCAGTACAGGGGGCGCGGGCAATCAGCCCCAGCATTTT. The chain uses TRBV10-3 and TRBJ1-5, with 9 bases identical to TRBD1. CDR3 length: 15 residues. Germline-derived CDR1 and CDR2 are ENHRY and SYGVKD. With 5 bases clipped from V and 2 bases from J, the junction kept 4 bases outside the gene matches.

This clone showed up just a few times. The gene calls are TRBV13 and TRBJ1-4, with D unclear. The CDR3 has 14 residues. Trimming left V 3 bases short and J 0 bases short, with 5 bases between. Germline lookup yields CDR1 PRHDT and CDR2 FYEKMQ (reference sequence). The CDR3 sequence: CASSFTTTNEKLFF. CDR3 coding DNA: TGTGCCAGCAGCTTTACTACAACTAATGAAAAACTGTTTTTT.

V usage is TRBV5-1 and J usage is TRBJ1-1; TRBD1 might be the D (5 bases). Germline V gene lookup returns CDR1 SGHRS and CDR2 YFSETQ. V shed 4 bases and J shed 5 bases, with 9 bases lying between them. The CDR3 is 12 amino acids. The CDR3 DNA sequence: TGCGCCAGCAGCCCGGGGGAAACTGAAGCTTTCTTT. Protein sequence: CASSPGETEAFF.

V and J are TRBV2 and TRBJ1-4; the match to TRBD1 covers 10 bases. The V segment lost 2 bases and the J segment 9 bases; nucleotides outside the gene matches: 6. CDR1 and CDR2 (germline): SNHLY, FYNNEI. This CDR3 region has 15 residues. DNA of the CDR3: TGTGCCAGCAGTGAATTGACAGGGGGCAATAAAAAACTGTTTTTT. Protein sequence: CASSELTGGNKKLFF. Full variable domain (outside the CDR3, taken from reference TRBV2 and TRBJ1-4): EPEVTQTPSHQVTQMGQEVILRCVPISNHLYFYWYRQILGQKVEFLVSFYNNEISEKSEIFDDQFSVERPDGSNFTLKIRSTKLEDSAMYFCASSELTGGNKKLFFGSGTQLSVL.

V gene TRBV6-1 combines with J gene TRBJ1-2; no clear D. CDR3 length: 12 amino acids. Trimming removed 3 bases from V and 8 bases from J, with 10 bases in between. The V gene's germline CDR1 is MNHNS and CDR2 SASEGT. The CDR3: CASSETGGGYTF. Written as DNA, the CDR3 is TGTGCCAGCAGTGAGACGGGAGGGGGCTACACCTTC.

The chain combines TRBV6-5 with TRBJ1-3; D is perhaps TRBD1 (6 bases). The length of the CDR3 is 15 residues. The germline gives CDR1 MNHEY, CDR2 SVGAGI. Trimming took off 5 bases at V and 0 bases at J, with 11 bases between the two ends. This CDR3 is CASSPGQISGNTIYF. For the CDR3, the DNA is TGTGCCAGCAGTCCCGGACAGATCTCTGGAAACACCATATATTTT.

V is TRBV19 and J is TRBJ1-5, with unresolved D. V lost 3 bases and J 5 bases, leaving 8 bases between the germline ends. CDR1 LNHDA and CDR2 SQIVND come from the germline V gene (reference sequence). There are 13 residues in the CDR3. The CDR3 coding sequence is TGTGCCAGTAGTATTAAGCCGCATCAGCCCCAGCATTTT. Its protein is CASSIKPHQPQHF.

The table lists this clone with a few counts. The rearrangement links TRBV7-6 to TRBJ1-1; tentatively, D is TRBD1 (5 bases). Trimming took 4 bases from V and 3 from J, leaving 9 bases between them. Germline values: CDR1 SGHVS, CDR2 FNYEAQ. This CDR3 contains 13 residues. The CDR3 DNA sequence: TGTGCCAGCAGCTCGCAGGGTCACACTGAAGCTTTCTTT. This codes for CASSSQGHTEAFF.

The genes are TRBV7-9 and TRBJ1-2, with a weak D call TRBD1 (6 bases). Germline CDR1 and CDR2: SEHNR and FQNEAQ (reference sequence). CDR3 length: 16 amino acids. The germline V and J ends were trimmed by 2 bases and 3 bases, with 16 bases remaining between them. Here the CDR3 reads CASSLITPGVDYGYTF. CDR3 nucleotides: TGTGCCAGCAGCTTAATTACCCCAGGGGTGGACTATGGCTACACCTTC.

V is TRBV18 and J is TRBJ1-1, with D uncertain. The germline CDR1 and CDR2 sequences are KGHSH and LQKENI. CDR3 length: 15 residues. V lost 2 bases and J lost 4, with 14 bases in between. This chain's CDR3 is CASSPEAARGTEAFF. Written as DNA, the CDR3 is TGTGCCAGCTCACCAGAGGCAGCACGGGGCACTGAAGCTTTCTTT.

The CDR3 sequence is CASSYDYRDYEQYF. As DNA, the CDR3 is TGTGCCAGCAGTTACGACTACAGGGACTACGAGCAGTACTTC. The V call is TRBV6-5, the J call TRBJ2-7, with D possibly being TRBD1 (6 bases). V was cut by 2 bases and J by 3 bases, with 11 bases left in between. The germline V gene encodes CDR1 MNHEY and CDR2 SVGAGI. The CDR3 covers 14 residues.

The V and J genes are TRBV27 and TRBJ1-5, with D perhaps matching TRBD1 (5 bases). V lost 6 bases and J lost 2, with 11 bases in between. CDR3 length: 14 residues. Looked up from germline, CDR1 is MNHEY and CDR2 is SMNVEV (reference sequence). CDR3 DNA sequence: TGTGCCAGCAGACCCGACAGTCGCAATCAGCCCCAGCATTTT. Translated, it gives CASRPDSRNQPQHF.

The gene calls are TRBV7-9 and TRBJ2-1, with D maybe TRBD1 (7 bases). The CDR3 totals 16 residues. Trimming cost V 2 bases and J 4 bases, with 15 bases left between them. Germline CDR1 and CDR2: SEHNR and FQNEAQ (reference sequence). The CDR3 here is CASSLSGAGGYNEQFF. The CDR3 DNA is TGTGCCAGCAGCTTATCGGGGGCAGGGGGGTACAATGAGCAGTTCTTC.

The V and J genes are TRBV7-3 and TRBJ2-3, with 14 bases lining up with TRBD2. The CDR3 runs to 14 residues. The junction had 10 bases not matched to a gene; V was cut back by 6 bases and J by 14 bases. Germline lookup yields CDR1 SGHTA and CDR2 FQGTGA. DNA for the CDR3: TGTGCCAGCAGTGGGACTAGCGGGGGCGAACCGCCGTATTTT. It encodes CASSGTSGGEPPYF.

The chain carries TRBV19 and TRBJ2-1; weak D call: TRBD2 (6 bases). Germline CDR1 and CDR2: LNHDA and SQIVND (reference sequence). This CDR3 has 16 residues. The V end was cut by 8 bases, the J end by 3 bases, with 20 bases between. CDR3 protein: CASHKGDSSVYNEQFF. The CDR3 DNA follows: TGTGCCAGTCACAAAGGGGACTCCTCGGTCTACAATGAGCAGTTCTTC.

In DNA form, the CDR3 reads TGTGCCACCCGGGAGCCCCTCGACGGAGAGACCCAGTACTTC. Translation gives CATREPLDGETQYF. The chain combines TRBV2 with TRBJ2-5; a possible D gene is TRBD2 (6 bases). CDR3 length: 14 residues. Trimming shortened V by 10 bases and J by 4 bases, and 19 bases separated the two germline ends. The V gene's germline CDR1 is SNHLY and CDR2 FYNNEI.

The CDR3 sequence: CASRDTGSGWSVDGYTF. The CDR3 DNA is TGTGCCAGCAGAGATACAGGGAGCGGTTGGTCCGTGGATGGCTACACCTTC. The V call is TRBV6-4, the J call TRBJ1-2, with D possibly matching TRBD1 (6 bases). There are 17 residues in the CDR3. The germline V gene has CDR1 MRHNA and CDR2 SNTAGT. V was clipped by 6 bases and J by 6 bases, with 26 bases between them.

The chain combines TRBV10-3 with TRBJ2-1, with TRBD1 matching 9 bases. The V segment lost 4 bases and the J segment 5 bases; nucleotides outside the gene matches: 3. Germline CDR1 ENHRY, CDR2 SYGVKD. CDR3 length equals 14 residues. In DNA form, the CDR3 reads TGTGCCATCAGTGTAAGGGACAGGGACAATGAGCAGTTCTTC. It yields the protein CAISVRDRDNEQFF.

This clone was counted a few times. The chain recombines TRBV12-5 with TRBJ2-2; D call uncertain. Per the germline V gene, CDR1 is LGHNT and CDR2 is FRNRAP. Trimming left V 2 bases short and J 2 bases short, with 9 bases between. CDR3 length: 15 amino acids. DNA of the CDR3: TGTGCTAGTGGTTTGCCAGGATCAAACACCGGGGAGCTGTTTTTT. It translates to CASGLPGSNTGELFF.